Sequencing of this TCR beta chain was carried out in a study of T cell responses to AZD1222 COVID-19 vaccine. For the study at large: Pooled together were second doses at about 4 or about 12 weeks. Study-wide findings and caveats: Epitopes outside B.1.351 and B.1.1.7 mutated regions reportedly drew nearly half of spike TCRs. The donor group comprised mostly white British people and more females; the analysis possibly underestimated clonal diversity. Baseline serostatus was positive in only a handful of AZD1222 recipients.

Sequenced by immunoSEQ multiplex PCR; TCRdb stores in-frame clones only, minus some. The data contain about 150,000 clones, 94% of them singletons. The germline V gene has CDR1 LGHNA and CDR2 YNFKEQ. This CDR3 contains 14 residues. Trimming shortened V by 4 bases and J by 5 bases, and 14 bases separated the two germline ends. In this sample, this clone turned up once. The antigen is undetermined. The chain recombines TRBV4-2 with TRBJ1-1; D unclear. The sequence came from an adult in good health. The source was peripheral blood, collected on day 0 of AZD1222 vaccination. The chain's CDR3 is CASSPTSGVTEAFF. The CDR3 nucleotides read TGTGCCAGCAGCCCTACATCGGGCGTGACTGAAGCTTTCTTT.